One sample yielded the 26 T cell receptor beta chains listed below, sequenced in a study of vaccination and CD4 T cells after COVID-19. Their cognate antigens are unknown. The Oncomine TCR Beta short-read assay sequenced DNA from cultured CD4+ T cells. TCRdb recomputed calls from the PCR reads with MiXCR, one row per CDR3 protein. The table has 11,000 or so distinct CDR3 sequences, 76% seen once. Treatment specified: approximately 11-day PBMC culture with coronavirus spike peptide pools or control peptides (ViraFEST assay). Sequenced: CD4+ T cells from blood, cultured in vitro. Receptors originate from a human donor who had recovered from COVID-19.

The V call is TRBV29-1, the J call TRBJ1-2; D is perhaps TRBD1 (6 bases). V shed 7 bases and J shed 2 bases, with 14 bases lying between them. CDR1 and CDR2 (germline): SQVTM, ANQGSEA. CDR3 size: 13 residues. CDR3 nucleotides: TGCAGCGCAATACAGGGAACCAACTATGGCTACACCTTC. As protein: CSAIQGTNYGYTF. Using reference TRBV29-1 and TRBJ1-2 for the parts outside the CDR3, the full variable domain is SAVISQKPSRDICQRGTSLTIQCQVDSQVTMMFWYRQQPGQSLTLIATANQGSEATYESGFVIDKFPISRPNLTFSTLTVSNMSPEDSSIYLCSAIQGTNYGYTFGSGTRLTVV.

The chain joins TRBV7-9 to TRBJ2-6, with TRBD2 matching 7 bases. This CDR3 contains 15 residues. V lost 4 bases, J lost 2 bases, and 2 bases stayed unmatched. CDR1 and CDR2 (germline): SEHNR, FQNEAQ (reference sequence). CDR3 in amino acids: CASSSRGAGANVLTF. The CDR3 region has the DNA TGTGCCAGCAGCTCACGGGGGGCTGGGGCCAACGTCCTGACTTTC.

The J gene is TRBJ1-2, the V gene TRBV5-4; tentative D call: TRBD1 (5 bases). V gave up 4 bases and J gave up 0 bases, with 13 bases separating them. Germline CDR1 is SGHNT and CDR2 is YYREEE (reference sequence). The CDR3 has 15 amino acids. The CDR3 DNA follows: TGTGCCAGCAGCGTCGGGACCCCGTCTAACTATGGCTACACCTTC. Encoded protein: CASSVGTPSNYGYTF.

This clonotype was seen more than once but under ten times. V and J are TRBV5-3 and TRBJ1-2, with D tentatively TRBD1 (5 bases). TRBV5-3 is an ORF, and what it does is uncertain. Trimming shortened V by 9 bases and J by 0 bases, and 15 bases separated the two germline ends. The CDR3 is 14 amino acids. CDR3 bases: TGTGCCACCCTAAGGGACGAAGCTAACTATGGCTACACCTTC. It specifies CATLRDEANYGYTF.

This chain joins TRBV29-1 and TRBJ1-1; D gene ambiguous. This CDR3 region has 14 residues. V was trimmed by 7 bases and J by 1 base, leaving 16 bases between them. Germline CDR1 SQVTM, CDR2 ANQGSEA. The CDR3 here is CSANRPNPNTEAFF. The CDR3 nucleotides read TGCAGCGCTAACCGACCGAACCCGAACACTGAAGCTTTCTTT.

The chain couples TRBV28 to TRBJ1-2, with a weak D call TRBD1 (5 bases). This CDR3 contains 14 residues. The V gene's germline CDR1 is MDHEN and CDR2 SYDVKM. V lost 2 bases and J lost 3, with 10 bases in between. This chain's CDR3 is CASSLGQGHYGYTF. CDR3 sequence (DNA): TGTGCCAGCAGTTTAGGGCAGGGCCACTATGGCTACACCTTC.

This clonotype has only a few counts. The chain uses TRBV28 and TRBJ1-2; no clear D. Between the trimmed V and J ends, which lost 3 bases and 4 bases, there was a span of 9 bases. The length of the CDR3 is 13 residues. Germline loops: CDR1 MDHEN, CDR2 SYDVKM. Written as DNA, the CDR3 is TGTGCCAGCAGTTTTCGGGCCGGCTATGGCTACACCTTC. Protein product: CASSFRAGYGYTF.

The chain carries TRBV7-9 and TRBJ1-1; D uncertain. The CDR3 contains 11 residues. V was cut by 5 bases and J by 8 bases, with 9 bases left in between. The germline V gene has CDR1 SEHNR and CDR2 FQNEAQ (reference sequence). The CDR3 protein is CASSRPGEAFF. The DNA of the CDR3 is TGTGCCAGCAGCCGACCAGGAGAAGCTTTCTTT. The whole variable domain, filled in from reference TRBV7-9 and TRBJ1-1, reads DTGVSQNPRHKITKRGQNVTFRCDPISEHNRLYWYRQTLGQGPEFLTYFQNEAQLEKSRLLSDRFSAERPKGSFSTLEIQRTEQGDSAMYLCASSRPGEAFFGQGTRLTVV.

CDR3 bases: TGTGCCAGCAGCTCCGGACAGGGGGGCGGCTACACCTTC. It is translated as CASSSGQGGGYTF. The chain carries TRBV7-2 and TRBJ1-2; 10 bases map to TRBD1. Germline V gives CDR1 SGHTA, CDR2 FQGNSA. Trimming took 4 bases from V and 8 from J; bases not matched to a gene: 4. CDR3 length: 13 amino acids.

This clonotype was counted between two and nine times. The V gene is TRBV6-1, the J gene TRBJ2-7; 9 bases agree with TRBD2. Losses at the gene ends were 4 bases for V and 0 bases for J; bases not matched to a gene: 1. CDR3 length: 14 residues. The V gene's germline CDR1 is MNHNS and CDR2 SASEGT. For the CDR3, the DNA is TGTGCCAGCAGTGGTAGCGGGAGCTCCTACGAGCAGTACTTC. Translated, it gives CASSGSGSSYEQYF.

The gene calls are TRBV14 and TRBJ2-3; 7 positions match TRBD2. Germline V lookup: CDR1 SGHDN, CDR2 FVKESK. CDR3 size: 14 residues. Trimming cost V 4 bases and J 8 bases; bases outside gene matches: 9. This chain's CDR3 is CASSPFSGAVTQYF. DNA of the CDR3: TGTGCCAGCAGCCCCTTCAGCGGGGCAGTTACGCAGTATTTT.

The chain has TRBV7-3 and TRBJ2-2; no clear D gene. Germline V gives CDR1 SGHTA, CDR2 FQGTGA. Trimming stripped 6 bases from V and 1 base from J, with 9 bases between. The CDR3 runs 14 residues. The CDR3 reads CASRGSGNTGELFF. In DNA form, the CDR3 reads TGTGCCAGCAGGGGGTCGGGGAACACCGGGGAGCTGTTTTTT.

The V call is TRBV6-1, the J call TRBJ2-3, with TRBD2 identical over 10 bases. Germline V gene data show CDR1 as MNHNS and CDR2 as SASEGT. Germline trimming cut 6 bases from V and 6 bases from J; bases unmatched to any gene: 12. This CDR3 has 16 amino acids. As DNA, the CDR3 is TGTGCCAGCAGCCCCACCCTAGCGGGAGTAGCTGATACGCAGTATTTT. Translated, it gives CASSPTLAGVADTQYF.

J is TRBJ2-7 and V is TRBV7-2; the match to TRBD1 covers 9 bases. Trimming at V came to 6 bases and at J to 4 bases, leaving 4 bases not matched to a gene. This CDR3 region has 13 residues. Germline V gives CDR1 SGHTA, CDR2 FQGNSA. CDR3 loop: CASSLQGAYEQYF. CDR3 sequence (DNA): TGTGCCAGCAGTCTACAGGGGGCATACGAGCAGTACTTC.

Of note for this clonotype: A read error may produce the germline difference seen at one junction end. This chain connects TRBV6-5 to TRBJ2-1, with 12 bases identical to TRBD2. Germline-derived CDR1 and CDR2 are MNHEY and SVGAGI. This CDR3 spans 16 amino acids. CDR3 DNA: TGTGCCAGCAGTTCCCCGGGACTAGCGGGCCCAAATGAGCAGCTCTTC. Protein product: CASSSPGLAGPNEQLF.

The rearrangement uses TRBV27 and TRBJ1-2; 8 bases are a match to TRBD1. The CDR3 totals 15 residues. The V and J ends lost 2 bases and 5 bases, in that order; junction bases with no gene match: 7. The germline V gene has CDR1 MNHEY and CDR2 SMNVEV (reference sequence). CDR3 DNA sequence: TGTGCCAGCAGTTTACAGGGACAGGAGGGATATGGCTACACCTTC. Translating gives CASSLQGQEGYGYTF.

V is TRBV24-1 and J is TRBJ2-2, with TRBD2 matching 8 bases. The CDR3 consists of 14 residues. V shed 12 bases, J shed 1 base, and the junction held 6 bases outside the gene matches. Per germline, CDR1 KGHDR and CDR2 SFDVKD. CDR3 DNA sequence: TGTGCCTCCCGGGCGGGAGGGAACACCGGGGAGCTGTTTTTT. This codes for CASRAGGNTGELFF.

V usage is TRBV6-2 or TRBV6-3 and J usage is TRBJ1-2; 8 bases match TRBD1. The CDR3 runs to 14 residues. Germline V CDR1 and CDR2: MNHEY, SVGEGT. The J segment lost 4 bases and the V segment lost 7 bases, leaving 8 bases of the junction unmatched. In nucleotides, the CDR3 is TGTGCCAGCATCCCGGGACAGGCCGGCTATGGCTACACCTTC. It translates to CASIPGQAGYGYTF.

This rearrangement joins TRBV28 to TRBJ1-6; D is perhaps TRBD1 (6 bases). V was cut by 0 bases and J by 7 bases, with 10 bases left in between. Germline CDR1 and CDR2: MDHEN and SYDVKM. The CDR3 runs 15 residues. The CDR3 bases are TGTGCCAGCAGTTTATGGACAGGCAGGAATTCACCCCTCCACTTT. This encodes CASSLWTGRNSPLHF. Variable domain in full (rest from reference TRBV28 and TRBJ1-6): DVKVTQSSRYLVKRTGEKVFLECVQDMDHENMFWYRQDPGLGLRLIYFSYDVKMKEKGDIPEGYSVSREKKERFSLILESASTNQTSMYLCASSLWTGRNSPLHFGNGTRLTVT.

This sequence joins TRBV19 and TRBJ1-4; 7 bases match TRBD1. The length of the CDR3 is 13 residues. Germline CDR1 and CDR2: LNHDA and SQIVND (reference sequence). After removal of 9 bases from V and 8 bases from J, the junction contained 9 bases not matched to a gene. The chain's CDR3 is CASLDRRHEKLFF. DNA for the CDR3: TGTGCCAGCCTGGACAGGCGGCACGAAAAACTGTTTTTT.

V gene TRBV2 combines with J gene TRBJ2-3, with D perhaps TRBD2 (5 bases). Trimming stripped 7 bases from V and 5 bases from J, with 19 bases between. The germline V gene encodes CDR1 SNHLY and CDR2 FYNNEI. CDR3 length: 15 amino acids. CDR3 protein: CASNLAVKRGDTQYF. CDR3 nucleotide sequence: TGTGCCAGCAACCTGGCGGTTAAACGGGGAGATACGCAGTATTTT.

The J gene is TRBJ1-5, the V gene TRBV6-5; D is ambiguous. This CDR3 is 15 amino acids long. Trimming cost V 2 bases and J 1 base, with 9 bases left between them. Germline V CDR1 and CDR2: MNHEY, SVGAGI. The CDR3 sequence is CASSYRMPSNQPQHF. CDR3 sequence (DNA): TGTGCCAGCAGTTACCGTATGCCCAGCAATCAGCCCCAGCATTTT.

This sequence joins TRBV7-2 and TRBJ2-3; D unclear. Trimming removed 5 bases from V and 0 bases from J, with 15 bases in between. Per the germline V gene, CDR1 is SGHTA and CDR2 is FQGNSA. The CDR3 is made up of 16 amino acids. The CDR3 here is CASSPKFGRSTDTQYF. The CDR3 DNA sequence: TGTGCCAGCAGCCCCAAATTCGGGCGTAGCACAGATACGCAGTATTTT. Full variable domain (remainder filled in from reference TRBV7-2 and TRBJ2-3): GAGVSQSPSNKVTEKGKDVELRCDPISGHTALYWYRQSLGQGLEFLIYFQGNSAPDKSGLPSDRFSAERTGGSVSTLTIQRTQQEDSAVYLCASSPKFGRSTDTQYFGPGTRLTVL.

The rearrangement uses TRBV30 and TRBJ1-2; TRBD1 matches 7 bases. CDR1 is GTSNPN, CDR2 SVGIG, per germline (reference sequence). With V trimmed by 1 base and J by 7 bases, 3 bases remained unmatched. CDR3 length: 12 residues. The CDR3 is CAWSARTGGYTF. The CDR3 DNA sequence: TGTGCCTGGAGTGCCCGGACAGGTGGCTACACCTTC.

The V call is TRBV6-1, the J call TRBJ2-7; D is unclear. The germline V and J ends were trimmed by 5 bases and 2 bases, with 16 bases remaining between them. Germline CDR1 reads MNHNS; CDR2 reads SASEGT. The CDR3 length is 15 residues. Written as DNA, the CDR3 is TGTGCCAGCAGTCTCGCGGACGGAGCGACCTACGAGCAGTACTTC. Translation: CASSLADGATYEQYF.

Written as DNA, the CDR3 is TGTGCCAGCAGCTTAGTAGGGACCAAGGGAGCTTTCTTT. This sequence encodes CASSLVGTKGAFF. This chain connects TRBV7-8 to TRBJ1-1, with D tentatively TRBD1 (5 bases). The germline gives CDR1 SGHVS, CDR2 FQNEAQ. The CDR3 has 13 amino acids. With 1 base removed from V and 10 bases from J, the gap between germline ends came to 13 bases.